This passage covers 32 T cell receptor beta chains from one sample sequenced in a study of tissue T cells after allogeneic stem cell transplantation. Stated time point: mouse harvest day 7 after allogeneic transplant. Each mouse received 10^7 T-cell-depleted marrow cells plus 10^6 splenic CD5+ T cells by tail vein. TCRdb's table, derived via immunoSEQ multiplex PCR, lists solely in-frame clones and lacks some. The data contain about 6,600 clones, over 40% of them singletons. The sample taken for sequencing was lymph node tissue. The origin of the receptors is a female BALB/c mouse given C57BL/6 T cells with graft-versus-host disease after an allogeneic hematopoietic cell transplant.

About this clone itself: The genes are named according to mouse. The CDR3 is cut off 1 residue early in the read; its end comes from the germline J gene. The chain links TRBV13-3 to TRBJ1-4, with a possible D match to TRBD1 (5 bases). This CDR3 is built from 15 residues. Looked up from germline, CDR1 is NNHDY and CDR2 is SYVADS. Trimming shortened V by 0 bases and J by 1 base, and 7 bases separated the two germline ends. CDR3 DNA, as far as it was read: TGTGCCAGCAGTGATGCCGGACATTCCAACGAAAGATTATTT. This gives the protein CASSDAGHSNERLF. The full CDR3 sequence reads CASSDAGHSNERLFF. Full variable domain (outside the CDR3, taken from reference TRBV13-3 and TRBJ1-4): EAAVTQSPRSKVAVTGGKVTLSCHQTNNHDYMYWYRQDTGHGLRLIHYSYVADSTEKGDIPDGYKASRPSQENFSLILELASLSQTAVYFCASSDAGHSNERLFFGHGTKLSVL.

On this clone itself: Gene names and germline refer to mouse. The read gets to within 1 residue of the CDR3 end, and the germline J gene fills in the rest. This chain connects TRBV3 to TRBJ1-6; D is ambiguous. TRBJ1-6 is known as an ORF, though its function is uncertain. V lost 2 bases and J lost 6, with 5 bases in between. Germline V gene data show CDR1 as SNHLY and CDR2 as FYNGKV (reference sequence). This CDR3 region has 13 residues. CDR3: CASSLTPNSPLYF. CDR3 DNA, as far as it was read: TGTGCCAGCAGCTTAACACCTAATTCGCCCCTCTAC.

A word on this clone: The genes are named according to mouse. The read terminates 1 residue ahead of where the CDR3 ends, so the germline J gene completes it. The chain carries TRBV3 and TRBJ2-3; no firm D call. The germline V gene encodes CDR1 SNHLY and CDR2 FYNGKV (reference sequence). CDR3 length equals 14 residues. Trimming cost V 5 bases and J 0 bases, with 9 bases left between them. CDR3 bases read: TGTGCCAGCAGCGGCACAGCTAGTGCAGAAACGCTGTAT. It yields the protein CASSGTASAETLY. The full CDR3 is CASSGTASAETLYF.

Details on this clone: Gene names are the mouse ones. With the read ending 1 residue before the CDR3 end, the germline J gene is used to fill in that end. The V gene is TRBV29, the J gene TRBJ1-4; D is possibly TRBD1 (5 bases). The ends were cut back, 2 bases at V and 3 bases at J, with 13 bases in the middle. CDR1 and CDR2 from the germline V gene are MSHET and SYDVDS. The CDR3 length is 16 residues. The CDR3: CASSLPGRETNERLFF. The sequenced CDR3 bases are TGTGCTAGCAGTTTACCAGGGAGGGAAACCAACGAAAGATTATTT.

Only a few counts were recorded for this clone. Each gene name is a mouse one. The CDR3 DNA, read in part, is TGTGCCAGCAGACAGCATTCTGGAAATACGCTCTAT. Its protein product is CASRQHSGNTLY. The whole CDR3 sequence is CASRQHSGNTLYF. The J gene is TRBJ1-3, the V gene TRBV26; D is unresolved. The read terminates 1 residue ahead of where the CDR3 ends, so the germline J gene completes it. V was trimmed by 6 bases and J by 0 bases, leaving 6 bases between them. This CDR3 has 13 amino acids. The germline V gene has CDR1 KGHPV and CDR2 FQNQEV (reference sequence).

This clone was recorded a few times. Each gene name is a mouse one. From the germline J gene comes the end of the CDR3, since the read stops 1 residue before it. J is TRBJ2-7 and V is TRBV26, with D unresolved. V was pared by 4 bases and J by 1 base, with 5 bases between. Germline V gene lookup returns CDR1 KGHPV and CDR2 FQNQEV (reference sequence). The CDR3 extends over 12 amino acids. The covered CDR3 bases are TGTGCCAGCAGTCGACAATCCTATGAACAGTAC. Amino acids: CASSRQSYEQY. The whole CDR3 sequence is CASSRQSYEQYF. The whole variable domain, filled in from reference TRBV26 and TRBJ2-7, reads NSKVIQTPRYLVKGQGQKAKMRCIPEKGHPVVFWYQQNKNNEFKFLINFQNQEVLQQIDMTEKRFSAECPSNSPCSLEIQSSEAGDSALYLCASSRQSYEQYFGPGTRLTVL.

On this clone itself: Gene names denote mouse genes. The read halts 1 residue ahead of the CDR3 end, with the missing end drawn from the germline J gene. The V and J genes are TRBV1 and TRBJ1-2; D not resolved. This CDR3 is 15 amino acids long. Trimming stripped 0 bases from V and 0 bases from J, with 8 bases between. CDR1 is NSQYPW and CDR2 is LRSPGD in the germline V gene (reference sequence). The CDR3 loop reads CTCSAEHRANSDYTF. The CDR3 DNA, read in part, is TGCACCTGCAGTGCAGAACACAGAGCAAACTCCGACTACACC.

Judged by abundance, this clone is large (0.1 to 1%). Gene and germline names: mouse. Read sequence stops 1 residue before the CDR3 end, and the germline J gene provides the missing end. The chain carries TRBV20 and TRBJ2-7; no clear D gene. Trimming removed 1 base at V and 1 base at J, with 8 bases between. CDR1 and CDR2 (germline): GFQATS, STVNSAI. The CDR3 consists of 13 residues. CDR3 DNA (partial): TGTGGTGCTAGGGGACGGAATTCCTATGAACAGTAC. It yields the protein CGARGRNSYEQY. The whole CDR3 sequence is CGARGRNSYEQYF.

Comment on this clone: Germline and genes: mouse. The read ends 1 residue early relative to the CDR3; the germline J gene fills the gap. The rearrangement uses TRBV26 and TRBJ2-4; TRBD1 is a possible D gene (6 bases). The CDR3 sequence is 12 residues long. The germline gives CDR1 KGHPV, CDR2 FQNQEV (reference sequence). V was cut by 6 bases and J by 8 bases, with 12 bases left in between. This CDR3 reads CASSHREGTLYF. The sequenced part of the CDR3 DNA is TGTGCCAGCAGCCACAGGGAGGGCACCTTGTAC.

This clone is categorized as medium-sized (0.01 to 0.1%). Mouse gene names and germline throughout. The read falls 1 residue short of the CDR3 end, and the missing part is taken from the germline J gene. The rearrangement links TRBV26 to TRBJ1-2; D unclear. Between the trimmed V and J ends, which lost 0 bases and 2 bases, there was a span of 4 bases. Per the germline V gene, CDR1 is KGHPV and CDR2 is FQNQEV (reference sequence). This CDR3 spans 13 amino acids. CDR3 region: CASSLSGNSDYTF. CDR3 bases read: TGTGCCAGCAGTCTGTCAGGGAACTCCGACTACACC.

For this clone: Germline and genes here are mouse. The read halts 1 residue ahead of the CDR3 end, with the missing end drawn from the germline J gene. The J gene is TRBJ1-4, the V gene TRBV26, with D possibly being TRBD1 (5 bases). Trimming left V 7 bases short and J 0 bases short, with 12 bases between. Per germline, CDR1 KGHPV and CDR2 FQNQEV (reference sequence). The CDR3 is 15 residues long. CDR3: CASTRTPISNERLFF. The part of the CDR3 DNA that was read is TGTGCCAGCACCCGGACACCCATTTCCAACGAAAGATTATTT. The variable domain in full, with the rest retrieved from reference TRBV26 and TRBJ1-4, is NSKVIQTPRYLVKGQGQKAKMRCIPEKGHPVVFWYQQNKNNEFKFLINFQNQEVLQQIDMTEKRFSAECPSNSPCSLEIQSSEAGDSALYLCASTRTPISNERLFFGHGTKLSVL.

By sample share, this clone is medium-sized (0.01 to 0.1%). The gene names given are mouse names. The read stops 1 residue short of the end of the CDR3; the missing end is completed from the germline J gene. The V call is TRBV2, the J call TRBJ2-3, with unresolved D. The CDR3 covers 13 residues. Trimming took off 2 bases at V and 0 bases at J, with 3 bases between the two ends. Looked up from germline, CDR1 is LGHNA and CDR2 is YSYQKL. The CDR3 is CASSQTSAETLYF. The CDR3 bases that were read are TGTGCCAGCAGCCAAACTAGTGCAGAAACGCTGTAT.

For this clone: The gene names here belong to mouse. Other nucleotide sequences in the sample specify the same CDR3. The CDR3 sequence: CASSEGDRDNSPLYF. The covered CDR3 bases are TGTGCCAGCAGTGAGGGGGACAGGGATAATTCGCCCCTCTAC. The V call is TRBV13-3, the J call TRBJ1-6, with 9 bases lining up with TRBD1. The sequenced fragment ends 1 residue before the CDR3 boundary, so the rest is inferred from the germline J gene. TRBJ1-6 is flagged as an ORF with uncertain function. The trim removed 2 bases at V and 5 bases at J, leaving 2 bases unmatched. Per germline, CDR1 NNHDY and CDR2 SYVADS. This CDR3 contains 15 residues.

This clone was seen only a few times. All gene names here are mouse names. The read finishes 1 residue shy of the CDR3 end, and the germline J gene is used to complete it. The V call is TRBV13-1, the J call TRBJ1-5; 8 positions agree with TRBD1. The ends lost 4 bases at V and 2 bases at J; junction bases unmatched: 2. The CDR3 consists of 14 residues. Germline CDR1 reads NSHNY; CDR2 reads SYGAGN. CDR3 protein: CASSQGAHNQAPLF. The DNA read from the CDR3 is TGTGCCAGCAGTCAGGGGGCCCACAACCAGGCTCCGCTT.

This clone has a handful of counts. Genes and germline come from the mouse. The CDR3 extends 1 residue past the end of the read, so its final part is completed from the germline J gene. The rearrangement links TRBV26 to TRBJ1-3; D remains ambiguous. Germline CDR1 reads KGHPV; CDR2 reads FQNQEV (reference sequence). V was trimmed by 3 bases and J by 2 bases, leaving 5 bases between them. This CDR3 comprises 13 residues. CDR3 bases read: TGTGCCAGCAGTCTCGAGGCTGGAAATACGCTCTAT. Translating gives CASSLEAGNTLY. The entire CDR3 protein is CASSLEAGNTLYF.

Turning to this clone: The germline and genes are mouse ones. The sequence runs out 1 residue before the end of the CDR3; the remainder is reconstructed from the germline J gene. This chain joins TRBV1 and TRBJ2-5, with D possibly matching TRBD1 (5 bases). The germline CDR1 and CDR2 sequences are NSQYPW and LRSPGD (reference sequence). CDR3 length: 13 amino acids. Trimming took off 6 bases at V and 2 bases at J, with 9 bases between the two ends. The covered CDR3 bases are TGCACCTGCAGAAGGGGAGGCCAAGACACCCAGTAC. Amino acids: CTCRRGGQDTQY. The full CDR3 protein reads CTCRRGGQDTQYF.

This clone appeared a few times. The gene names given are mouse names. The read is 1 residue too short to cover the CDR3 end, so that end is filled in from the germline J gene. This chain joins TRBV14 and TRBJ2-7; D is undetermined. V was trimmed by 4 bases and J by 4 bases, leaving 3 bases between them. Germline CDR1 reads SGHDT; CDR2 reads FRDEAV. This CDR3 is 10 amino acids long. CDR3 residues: CASSLYEQYF. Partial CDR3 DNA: TGTGCCAGCAGTCTTTATGAACAGTAC.

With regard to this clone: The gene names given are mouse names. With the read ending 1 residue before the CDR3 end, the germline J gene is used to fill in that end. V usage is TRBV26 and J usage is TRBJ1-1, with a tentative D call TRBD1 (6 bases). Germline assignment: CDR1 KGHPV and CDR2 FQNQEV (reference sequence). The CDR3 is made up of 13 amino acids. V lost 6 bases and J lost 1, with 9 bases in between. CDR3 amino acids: CASSHRVNTEVFF. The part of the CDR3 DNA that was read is TGTGCCAGCAGCCACAGGGTGAACACAGAAGTCTTC.

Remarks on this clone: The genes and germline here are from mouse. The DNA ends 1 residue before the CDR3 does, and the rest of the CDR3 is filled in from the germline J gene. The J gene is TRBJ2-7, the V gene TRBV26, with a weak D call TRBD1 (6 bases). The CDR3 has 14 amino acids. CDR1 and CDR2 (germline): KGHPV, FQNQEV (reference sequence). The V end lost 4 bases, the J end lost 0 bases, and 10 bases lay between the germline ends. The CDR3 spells CASSPGTNSYEQYF. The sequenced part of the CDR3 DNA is TGTGCCAGCAGTCCCGGGACAAACTCCTATGAACAGTAC.

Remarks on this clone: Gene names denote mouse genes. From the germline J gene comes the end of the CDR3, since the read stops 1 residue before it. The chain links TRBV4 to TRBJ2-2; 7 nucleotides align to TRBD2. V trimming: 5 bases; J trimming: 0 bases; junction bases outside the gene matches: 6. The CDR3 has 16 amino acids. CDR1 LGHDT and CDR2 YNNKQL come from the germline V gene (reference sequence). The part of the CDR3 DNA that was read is TGTGCCAGCAGCCGCCACTGGGGAGCAAACACCGGGCAGCTCTAC. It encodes CASSRHWGANTGQLY. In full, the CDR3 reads CASSRHWGANTGQLYF. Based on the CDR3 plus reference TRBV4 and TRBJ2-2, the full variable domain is ETAVFQTPNYHVTQVGNEVSFNCKQTLGHDTMYWYKQDSKKLLKIMFSYNNKQLIVNETVPRRFSPQSSDKAHLNLRIKSVEPEDSAVYLCASSRHWGANTGQLYFGEGSKLTVL.

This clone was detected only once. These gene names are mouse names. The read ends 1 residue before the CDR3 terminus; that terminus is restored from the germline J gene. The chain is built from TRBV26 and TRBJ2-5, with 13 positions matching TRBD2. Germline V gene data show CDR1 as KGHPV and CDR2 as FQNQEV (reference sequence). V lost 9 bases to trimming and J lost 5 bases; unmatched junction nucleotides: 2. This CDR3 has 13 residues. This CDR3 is CASGLGGPDTQYF. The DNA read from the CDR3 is TGTGCCAGTGGACTGGGGGGGCCAGACACCCAGTAC.

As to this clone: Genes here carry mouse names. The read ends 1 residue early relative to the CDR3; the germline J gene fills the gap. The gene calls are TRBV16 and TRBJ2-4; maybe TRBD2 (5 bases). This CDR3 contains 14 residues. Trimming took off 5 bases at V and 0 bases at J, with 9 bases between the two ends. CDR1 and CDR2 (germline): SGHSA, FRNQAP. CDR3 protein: CASSHRLSQNTLYF. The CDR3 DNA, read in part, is TGTGCAAGCAGCCACCGACTGAGTCAAAACACCTTGTAC.

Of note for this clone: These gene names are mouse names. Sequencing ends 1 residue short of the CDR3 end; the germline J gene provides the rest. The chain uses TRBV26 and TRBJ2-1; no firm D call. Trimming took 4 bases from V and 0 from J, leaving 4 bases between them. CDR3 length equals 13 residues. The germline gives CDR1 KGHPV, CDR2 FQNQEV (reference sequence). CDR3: CASSQDNYAEQFF. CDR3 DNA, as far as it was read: TGTGCCAGCAGTCAAGATAACTATGCTGAGCAGTTC.

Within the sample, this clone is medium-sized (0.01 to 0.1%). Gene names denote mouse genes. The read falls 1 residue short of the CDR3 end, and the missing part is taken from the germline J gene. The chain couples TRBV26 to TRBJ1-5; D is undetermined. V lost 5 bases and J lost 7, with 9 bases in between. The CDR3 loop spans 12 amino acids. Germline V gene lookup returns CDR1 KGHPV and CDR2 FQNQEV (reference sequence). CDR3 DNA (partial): TGTGCCAGCAGTGCCCTTCAACAGGCTCCGCTT. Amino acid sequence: CASSALQQAPL. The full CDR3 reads CASSALQQAPLF.

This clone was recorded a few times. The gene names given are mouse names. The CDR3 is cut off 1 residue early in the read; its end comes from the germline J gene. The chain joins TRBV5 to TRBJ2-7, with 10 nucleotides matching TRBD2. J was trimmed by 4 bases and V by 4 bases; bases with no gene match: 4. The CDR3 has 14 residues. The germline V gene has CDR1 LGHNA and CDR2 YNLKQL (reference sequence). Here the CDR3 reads CASSPWGGAYEQYF. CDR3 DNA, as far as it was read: TGTGCCAGCAGCCCCTGGGGGGGCGCGTATGAACAGTAC.

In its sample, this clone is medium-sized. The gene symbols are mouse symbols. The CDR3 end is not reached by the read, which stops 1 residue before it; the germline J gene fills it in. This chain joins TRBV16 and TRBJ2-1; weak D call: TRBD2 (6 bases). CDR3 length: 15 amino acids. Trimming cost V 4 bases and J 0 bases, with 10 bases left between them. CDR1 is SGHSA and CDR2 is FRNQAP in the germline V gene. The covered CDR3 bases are TGTGCAAGCAGCTCCCGACTGGATAACTATGCTGAGCAGTTC. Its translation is CASSSRLDNYAEQF. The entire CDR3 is CASSSRLDNYAEQFF. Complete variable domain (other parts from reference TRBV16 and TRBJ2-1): NAGVIQTPRHKVTGKGQEATLWCEPISGHSAVFWYRQTIVQGLEFLTYFRNQAPIDDSGMPKERFSAQMPNQSHSTLKIQSTQPQDSAVYLCASSSRLDNYAEQFFGPGTRLTVL.

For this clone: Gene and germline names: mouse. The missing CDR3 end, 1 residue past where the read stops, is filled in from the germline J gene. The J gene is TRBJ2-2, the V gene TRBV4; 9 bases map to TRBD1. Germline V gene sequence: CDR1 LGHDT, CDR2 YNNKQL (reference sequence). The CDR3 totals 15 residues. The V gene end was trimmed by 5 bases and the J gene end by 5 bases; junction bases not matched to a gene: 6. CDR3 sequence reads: CASSHRGRRTGQLYF. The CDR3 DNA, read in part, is TGTGCCAGCAGCCACAGGGGGCGACGGACCGGGCAGCTCTAC. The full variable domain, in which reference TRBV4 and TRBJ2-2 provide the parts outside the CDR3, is ETAVFQTPNYHVTQVGNEVSFNCKQTLGHDTMYWYKQDSKKLLKIMFSYNNKQLIVNETVPRRFSPQSSDKAHLNLRIKSVEPEDSAVYLCASSHRGRRTGQLYFGEGSKLTVL.

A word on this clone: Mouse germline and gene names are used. Incomplete CDR3 DNA: TGCTCCAGCAGTCCCGGGACTGGTCAAGACACCCAGTAC. Translation: CSSSPGTGQDTQY. The whole CDR3 is CSSSPGTGQDTQYF. The chain combines TRBV23 with TRBJ2-5; the table names TRBD2, a call not compared with the DNA. The CDR3 is cut off 1 residue early in the read; its end comes from the germline J gene. The CDR3 contains 14 residues. CDR1 and CDR2 (germline): KGHTA, FQNQQP.

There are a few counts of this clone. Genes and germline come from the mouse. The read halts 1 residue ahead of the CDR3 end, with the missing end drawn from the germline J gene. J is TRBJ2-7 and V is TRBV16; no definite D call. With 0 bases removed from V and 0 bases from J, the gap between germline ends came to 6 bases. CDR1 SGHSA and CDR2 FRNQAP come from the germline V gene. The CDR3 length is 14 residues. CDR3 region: CASSLDPNSYEQYF. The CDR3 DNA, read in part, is TGTGCAAGCAGCTTAGATCCCAACTCCTATGAACAGTAC.

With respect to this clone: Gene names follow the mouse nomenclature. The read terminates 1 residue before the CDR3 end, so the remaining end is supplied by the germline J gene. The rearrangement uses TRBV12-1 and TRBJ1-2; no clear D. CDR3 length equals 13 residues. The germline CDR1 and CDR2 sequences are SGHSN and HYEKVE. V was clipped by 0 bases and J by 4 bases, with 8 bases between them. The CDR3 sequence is CASSLRVGSDYTF. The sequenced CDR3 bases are TGTGCCAGCTCTCTCCGGGTGGGCTCCGACTACACC. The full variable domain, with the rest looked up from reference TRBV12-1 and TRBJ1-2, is DSGVVQSPRHIIKEKGGRSVLTCIPISGHSNVVWYQQTLGKELKFLIQHYEKVERDKGFLPSRFSVQQFDDYHSEMNMSALELEDSAMYFCASSLRVGSDYTFGSGTRLLVI.

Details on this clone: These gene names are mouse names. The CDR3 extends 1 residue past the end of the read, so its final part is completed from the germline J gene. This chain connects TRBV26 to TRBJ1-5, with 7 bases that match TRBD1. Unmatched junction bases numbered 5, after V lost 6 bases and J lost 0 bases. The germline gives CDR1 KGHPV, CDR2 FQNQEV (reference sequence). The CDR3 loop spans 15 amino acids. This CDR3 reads CASSPWDSNNQAPLF. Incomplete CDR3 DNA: TGTGCCAGCAGCCCTTGGGACAGTAACAACCAGGCTCCGCTT.

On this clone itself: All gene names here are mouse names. This CDR3 reads CASGGPGMGNTEVFF. The sequenced part of the CDR3 DNA is TGTGCCAGCGGTGGACCAGGGATGGGAAACACAGAAGTCTTC. V is TRBV13-2 and J is TRBJ1-1; possible D gene TRBD1, 5 bases. The read falls 1 residue short of the CDR3 end, and the missing part is taken from the germline J gene. Trimming shortened V by 3 bases and J by 1 base, and 13 bases separated the two germline ends. The CDR3 contains 15 residues. Germline values: CDR1 NNHNN, CDR2 SYGAGS (reference sequence).